One and the same sample provided the 24 T cell receptor beta chains below, sequenced in a study of blood T cell repertoires in COVID-19 (dated by TCRdb to the early 2020s). To prepare the library, the immunoSEQ multiplex PCR assay was applied. TCRdb's version of the immuneACCESS table is confined to in-frame rearrangements and falls short of the full clone set. An unresolved V gene accounts for under half of the shortfall where checked; the remainder is of unknown origin. Here the sample has 300,000 to 400,000 clones; about 85% occur a single time. Under 2% of the sample belongs to the ten largest clones. The sequencing input was PBMCs or T cells enriched from blood (not recorded which). The source is a woman in her thirties who had been exposed to COVID-19.

This clone was counted a few times. The chain carries TRBV7-9 and TRBJ1-1; unclear D gene. V was shortened by 5 bases and J by 6 bases, with 13 bases between the two germline ends. CDR3 size: 13 residues. The germline gives CDR1 SEHNR, CDR2 FQNEAQ (reference sequence). Here the CDR3 reads CASSPQPRAEAFF. CDR3 nucleotide sequence: TGTGCCAGCAGCCCACAGCCGAGGGCTGAAGCTTTCTTT.

The chain employs TRBV30 and TRBJ1-1, with a possible D match to TRBD1 (5 bases). CDR1 GTSNPN and CDR2 SVGIG come from the germline V gene (reference sequence). Trimming cost V 1 base and J 1 base, with 13 bases left between them. The CDR3 has 15 residues. The CDR3 region is CAWSAPTAGNTEAFF. Written as DNA, the CDR3 is TGTGCCTGGAGTGCCCCGACAGCGGGGAACACTGAAGCTTTCTTT.

CDR3 protein: CASSRDRGDEQYF. CDR3 nucleotides: TGTGCCAGCAGCCGGGACAGGGGAGACGAGCAGTACTTC. V usage is TRBV7-3 and J usage is TRBJ2-7; 10 bases fit TRBD1. The J segment lost 5 bases and the V segment lost 5 bases, leaving 3 bases of the junction unmatched. Germline V CDR1 and CDR2: SGHTA, FQGTGA. This CDR3 has 13 amino acids.

V and J are TRBV6-5 and TRBJ2-6, with TRBD1 matching over 7 bases. V shed 10 bases, J shed 0 bases, and the junction held 6 bases outside the gene matches. CDR1 is MNHEY and CDR2 is SVGAGI in the germline V gene. The CDR3 loop spans 15 amino acids. The CDR3 protein is CATLGQISGANVLTF. CDR3 coding DNA: TGTGCCACCTTGGGACAGATCTCTGGGGCCAACGTCCTGACTTTC.

The chain has TRBV5-1 and TRBJ2-3; D is perhaps TRBD2 (7 bases). The CDR3 is 17 residues long. Per germline, CDR1 SGHRS and CDR2 YFSETQ. V lost 4 bases and J 4 bases, leaving 22 bases between the germline ends. CDR3 region: CASSRPSGPGGPDTQYF. CDR3 DNA sequence: TGCGCCAGCAGCCGACCCTCGGGGCCGGGGGGCCCAGATACGCAGTATTTT.

The chain couples TRBV6-2 or TRBV6-3 to TRBJ1-6; 8 bases fit TRBD1. Germline assignment: CDR1 MNHEY and CDR2 SVGEGT. Trimming at V came to 2 bases and at J to 7 bases, leaving 10 bases not matched to a gene. The CDR3 spans 17 residues. The CDR3 spells CASSYRGQGGSNSPLHF. The CDR3 nucleotides are TGTGCCAGCAGTTACCGCGGACAGGGCGGTAGCAATTCACCCCTCCACTTT.

The chain couples TRBV7-3 to TRBJ1-4, with 8 positions matching TRBD1. The V and J ends lost 0 bases and 11 bases, in that order; junction bases with no gene match: 2. The germline gives CDR1 SGHTA, CDR2 FQGTGA. The CDR3 is 13 residues long. The CDR3: CASSLTRGQKLFF. The CDR3 bases are TGTGCCAGCAGCTTAACCAGGGGGCAGAAACTGTTTTTT.

This chain uses TRBV7-3 with TRBJ1-6; D is undetermined. V lost 4 bases and J lost 6, with 10 bases in between. The germline gives CDR1 SGHTA, CDR2 FQGTGA. The length of the CDR3 is 14 residues. The CDR3 bases are TGTGCCAGCAGCTCGCTGGGCCCTAATTCACCCCTCCACTTT. Amino acids: CASSSLGPNSPLHF.

This clone was seen a few times. CDR3 nucleotide sequence: TGCGCCAGCAGCCAAGCAGGCGGGGGTGGCTACGAGCAGTACTTC. It encodes CASSQAGGGGYEQYF. The chain links TRBV4-3 to TRBJ2-7, with TRBD2 matching over 7 bases. The CDR3 has 15 residues. CDR1 is LGHNA and CDR2 is YSLEER in the germline V gene. Losses at the gene ends were 1 base for V and 3 bases for J; bases not matched to a gene: 6.

The J gene is TRBJ1-1, the V gene TRBV18; D call uncertain. Germline V gene sequence: CDR1 KGHSH, CDR2 LQKENI. The germline V and J ends were trimmed by 7 bases and 3 bases, with 12 bases remaining between them. This CDR3 comprises 13 residues. The CDR3 DNA is TGTGCCAGCTACTCCCCGAGGGACACTGAAGCTTTCTTT. As protein: CASYSPRDTEAFF.

The J gene is TRBJ2-1, the V gene TRBV20-1, with TRBD2 matching 16 bases. The CDR3 has 19 residues. With 3 bases clipped from V and 7 bases from J, the junction kept 15 bases outside the gene matches. Looked up from germline, CDR1 is DFQATT and CDR2 is SNEGSKA (reference sequence). The CDR3 region has the DNA TGCAGTGCTAGTAACCCGGGACTAGCGGGAGGGGGGTCGAGGAATGAGCAGTTCTTC. It codes for CSASNPGLAGGGSRNEQFF.

This chain links TRBV13 with TRBJ1-3; 7 nucleotides line up with TRBD1. Germline assignment: CDR1 PRHDT and CDR2 FYEKMQ (reference sequence). V shed 5 bases, J shed 0 bases, and the junction held 10 bases outside the gene matches. The CDR3 has 17 amino acids. The CDR3 loop is CASSMTGTALSGNTIYF. The CDR3 region has the DNA TGTGCCAGCAGCATGACCGGGACAGCACTCTCTGGAAACACCATATATTTT.

The chain joins TRBV6-5 to TRBJ1-5; 8 bases are a match to TRBD1. The CDR3 is 14 residues long. The ends lost 5 bases at V and 7 bases at J; junction bases unmatched: 7. Germline V lookup: CDR1 MNHEY, CDR2 SVGAGI. CDR3 coding DNA: TGTGCCAGCAGTCACGACAGGGGTAGGCAGCCCCAGCATTTT. Translated, it gives CASSHDRGRQPQHF.

The rearrangement joins TRBV18 to TRBJ1-1; 8 nucleotides agree with TRBD1. Trimming took 3 bases from V and 6 from J; bases not matched to a gene: 12. The germline V gene encodes CDR1 KGHSH and CDR2 LQKENI. The CDR3 is 16 amino acids. As DNA, the CDR3 is TGTGCCAGCTCACCTGGGACAGCCAGGGGGCTGGCTGAAGCTTTCTTT. Its protein is CASSPGTARGLAEAFF.

The chain joins TRBV6-5 to TRBJ2-7; TRBD2 aligns across 11 bases. The CDR3 contains 15 residues. Germline loops: CDR1 MNHEY, CDR2 SVGAGI. V was pared by 7 bases and J by 4 bases, with 9 bases of the junction left unmatched. The CDR3 DNA reads TGTGCCAGCACCCCACCGACTAGCGGGGCATACGAGCAGTACTTC. Translation: CASTPPTSGAYEQYF.

V and J are TRBV28 and TRBJ1-1, with D unclear. The CDR3 length is 16 residues. Germline V lookup: CDR1 MDHEN, CDR2 SYDVKM. Trimming cost V 7 bases and J 2 bases, with 20 bases left between them. For the CDR3, the DNA is TGTGCCAGCACCGCCGCCACCGGGAAAAAAAACACTGAAGCTTTCTTT. Protein: CASTAATGKKNTEAFF.

The CDR3 loop reads CASSLLQGIRQPQHF. The CDR3 region has the DNA TGTGCCAGCAGTTTATTACAGGGCATTCGGCAGCCCCAGCATTTT. The rearrangement joins TRBV28 to TRBJ1-5; D is perhaps TRBD1 (6 bases). CDR3 length: 15 residues. V gave up 1 base and J gave up 7 bases, with 14 bases separating them. The germline V gene has CDR1 MDHEN and CDR2 SYDVKM.

V and J are TRBV28 and TRBJ2-7, with TRBD2 matching 10 bases. The CDR3 runs to 17 residues. CDR1 is MDHEN and CDR2 is SYDVKM in the germline V gene. V gave up 5 bases and J gave up 3 bases; unmatched junction bases: 13. CDR3 nucleotide sequence: TGTGCCAGCAGTCCTTTGGGAGCGTCTAGCGGGGGCTACGAGCAGTACTTC. It yields the protein CASSPLGASSGGYEQYF.

This sequence joins TRBV12-2 and TRBJ1-1; the table assigns TRBD1, which was not confirmed against the DNA. TRBV12-2 is marked as a pseudogene. This CDR3 is built from 15 residues. CDR3 in amino acids: CASRLQEGADTEAFF. The CDR3, as DNA: TGTGCAAGTCGCCTACAAGAGGGGGCGGACACTGAAGCTTTCTTT.

The chain recombines TRBV5-1 with TRBJ2-7, with 8 bases that match TRBD2. CDR1 is SGHRS, CDR2 YFSETQ, per germline. The length of the CDR3 is 14 residues. V lost 5 bases to trimming and J lost 3 bases; unmatched junction nucleotides: 7. The CDR3 coding sequence is TGCGCCAGCAGTTATAGCGGGACCCACTACGAGCAGTACTTC. It specifies CASSYSGTHYEQYF.

V and J are TRBV28 and TRBJ2-7, with TRBD1 matching 11 bases. The CDR3 extends over 17 amino acids. Germline CDR1 and CDR2: MDHEN and SYDVKM. Trimming took 6 bases from V and 4 from J; bases not matched to a gene: 14. CDR3 bases: TGTGCCAGCAGCCCTATGGGACAGGGGGTATTTTCGTACGAGCAGTACTTC. It is translated as CASSPMGQGVFSYEQYF.

The chain links TRBV5-1 to TRBJ2-2, with a weak D call TRBD1 (6 bases). The CDR3 spans 15 residues. V was trimmed by 4 bases and J by 2 bases, leaving 12 bases between them. CDR1 and CDR2 (germline): SGHRS, YFSETQ. The CDR3 spells CASSGGQSNTGELFF. The CDR3 DNA follows: TGCGCCAGCAGCGGAGGACAGTCAAACACCGGGGAGCTGTTTTTT.

The chain couples TRBV18 to TRBJ1-6; D unresolved. CDR1 is KGHSH, CDR2 LQKENI, per germline. The V and J ends lost 6 bases and 8 bases respectively, with 11 bases between them. The CDR3 has 13 residues. The CDR3 spells CASSPKSDSPLHF. As DNA, the CDR3 is TGTGCCAGCTCCCCAAAGTCGGATTCACCCCTCCACTTT.

At least ten counts were recorded for this clone. J is TRBJ2-1 and V is TRBV19; 9 bases fit TRBD2. Germline CDR1 LNHDA, CDR2 SQIVND (reference sequence). This CDR3 comprises 15 residues. J gave up 5 bases and V 7 bases, and 9 bases lay outside the gene matches. The DNA of the CDR3 is TGTGCCAGTATCCGGCGGGGGGGCAACGACAATGAGCAGTTCTTC. Translating gives CASIRRGGNDNEQFF.